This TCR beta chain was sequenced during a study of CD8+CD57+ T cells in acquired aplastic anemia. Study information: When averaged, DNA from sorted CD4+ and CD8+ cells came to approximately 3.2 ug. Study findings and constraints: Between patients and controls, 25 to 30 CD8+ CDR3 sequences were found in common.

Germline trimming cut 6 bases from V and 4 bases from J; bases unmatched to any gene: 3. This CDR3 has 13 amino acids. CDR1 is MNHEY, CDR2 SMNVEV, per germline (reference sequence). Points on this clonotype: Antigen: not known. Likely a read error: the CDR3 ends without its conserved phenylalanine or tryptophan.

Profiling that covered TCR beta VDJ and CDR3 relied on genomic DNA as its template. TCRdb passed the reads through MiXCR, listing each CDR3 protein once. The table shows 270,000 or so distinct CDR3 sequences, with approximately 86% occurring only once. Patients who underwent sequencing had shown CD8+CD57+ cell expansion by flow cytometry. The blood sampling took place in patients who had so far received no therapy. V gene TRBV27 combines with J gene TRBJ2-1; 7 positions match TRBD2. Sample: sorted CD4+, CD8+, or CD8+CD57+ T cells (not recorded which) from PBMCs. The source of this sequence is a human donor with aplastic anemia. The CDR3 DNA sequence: TGTGCCAGCAGCCCGGGAGGTTACAATGAGCAGTTCTCC. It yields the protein CASSPGGYNEQFS.